This is a list of T cell receptor beta chains from one sample in a study of long-term antiretroviral therapy in people with HIV. Assay: immunoSEQ multiplex PCR; the TCRdb copy retains only in-frame clones and omits some. The table shows about 31,000 clones, with 80% to 90% occurring only once. The source material was unsorted PBMCs, sampled 0.8 years before starting antiretroviral therapy. The receptors were sampled from a man aged 18 to 29 with HIV. CDR3s include the opening cysteine and the closing phenylalanine or tryptophan. A D gene is named only where the DNA matches it firmly. Clone sizes are given selectively: once, few, many, or a class where the clone is expanded.

d_gene: .; j_gene: TRBJ2-7; v_gene: TRBV5-6; abundance: .; CDR3nt: TGTGCCAGCAGCTTCCGGCCCGATAATGACTACGAGCAGTACTTC; CDR3aa: CASSFRPDNDYEQYF
d_gene: .; j_gene: TRBJ1-1; v_gene: TRBV4-3; abundance: .; CDR3nt: TGCGCCAGCAGCCAAGTCAGGAACACTGAAGCTTTCTTT; CDR3aa: CASSQVRNTEAFF
d_gene: .; j_gene: TRBJ1-2; v_gene: TRBV25-1; abundance: .; CDR3nt: TGTGCCAGCAGTGAGCCCGGACAGCCCCTCGGTGGCTACACCTTC; CDR3aa: CASSEPGQPLGGYTF
d_gene: TRBD2; j_gene: TRBJ2-7; v_gene: TRBV7-2; abundance: .; CDR3nt: TGTGCCAGCCGCGACCGGGGGGGTTTTCCCTACGAGCAGTACTTC; CDR3aa: CASRDRGGFPYEQYF
d_gene: .; j_gene: TRBJ1-2; v_gene: TRBV19; abundance: .; CDR3nt: TGTGCCAGTAGTATATTGGAGGAATCCTATGGCTACACCTTC; CDR3aa: CASSILEESYGYTF
d_gene: .; j_gene: TRBJ2-1; v_gene: TRBV19; abundance: medium-sized; CDR3nt: TGTGCCAGTAGTTCCCTCTTGACCACCAATGAGCAGTTCTTC; CDR3aa: CASSSLLTTNEQFF
d_gene: .; j_gene: TRBJ2-5; v_gene: TRBV4-2; abundance: .; CDR3nt: TGTGCCAGCAGCCAATTGAACGGGTACCAAGAGACCCAGTACTTC; CDR3aa: CASSQLNGYQETQYF
d_gene: TRBD2; j_gene: TRBJ2-3; v_gene: TRBV4-1; abundance: once; CDR3nt: TGCGCCAGTCGCCCCAGCGGGGGGGTGGCAGATACGCAGTATTTT; CDR3aa: CASRPSGGVADTQYF
d_gene: .; j_gene: TRBJ1-5; v_gene: TRBV18; abundance: once; CDR3nt: TGTGCCAGCTCACCGGGTCGCAGGGAAGGGGCCATTCAGCCCCAGCATTTT; CDR3aa: CASSPGRREGAIQPQHF
d_gene: .; j_gene: TRBJ2-7; v_gene: TRBV27; abundance: .; CDR3nt: TGTGCCAGGGTAGAGCGGTCCTACGAGCAGTACTTC; CDR3aa: CARVERSYEQYF
d_gene: .; j_gene: TRBJ1-2; v_gene: TRBV7-9; abundance: .; CDR3nt: TGTGCCAGCAGCTTAGGGAGGAACGATGGCTACACCTTC; CDR3aa: CASSLGRNDGYTF
d_gene: .; j_gene: TRBJ2-3; v_gene: TRBV11-3; abundance: .; CDR3nt: TGTGCCAGCAGCTTGGGAGCCAGCACAGATACGCAGTATTTT; CDR3aa: CASSLGASTDTQYF
d_gene: .; j_gene: TRBJ2-7; v_gene: TRBV28; abundance: .; CDR3nt: TGTGCCAGCAGTTTGGGAGGGGGCTGGGAGCAGTACTTC; CDR3aa: CASSLGGGWEQYF
d_gene: .; j_gene: TRBJ2-5; v_gene: TRBV5-5; abundance: .; CDR3nt: TGTGCCAGCAGCCCGCTGGGTATGGAGACCCAGTACTTC; CDR3aa: CASSPLGMETQYF
d_gene: .; j_gene: TRBJ1-3; v_gene: TRBV5-1; abundance: .; CDR3nt: TGCGCCAGCAGCTTGGGACAGAGCTCTGGAAACACCATATATTTT; CDR3aa: CASSLGQSSGNTIYF
d_gene: .; j_gene: TRBJ1-1; v_gene: TRBV7-2; abundance: .; CDR3nt: TGTGCCAGCAGCTTAGCGCATAGGGAAGCTTTCTTT; CDR3aa: CASSLAHREAFF
d_gene: TRBD1; j_gene: TRBJ2-5; v_gene: TRBV19; abundance: .; CDR3nt: TGTGCCGCCTCCGCCCTCGGGACAGGGCGGGAGACCCAGTACTTC; CDR3aa: CAASALGTGRETQYF
d_gene: .; j_gene: TRBJ1-2; v_gene: TRBV6-6; abundance: once; CDR3nt: TGTGCCAGCAGTTACTCACCAGCCACGAACTATGGCTACACCTTC; CDR3aa: CASSYSPATNYGYTF
d_gene: .; j_gene: TRBJ1-6; v_gene: TRBV7-5; abundance: .; CDR3nt: TGTGCCAGAAGCTTCACAAGATTTAGAGACATATCACCCCTCCACTTT; CDR3aa: CARSFTRFRDISPLHF
d_gene: .; j_gene: TRBJ2-1; v_gene: TRBV19; abundance: .; CDR3nt: TGTGCCAGTACCATTGGAACAGCCAATGAGCAGTTCTTC; CDR3aa: CASTIGTANEQFF
d_gene: .; j_gene: TRBJ1-1; v_gene: TRBV7-9; abundance: .; CDR3nt: TGTGCCAGCAGCTTTGGCATGAACACTGAAGCTTTCTTT; CDR3aa: CASSFGMNTEAFF
d_gene: .; j_gene: TRBJ2-5; v_gene: TRBV7-9; abundance: .; CDR3nt: TGTGCCAGCAGCTTAGCGGAGGGGGGGGCCCAGTACTTC; CDR3aa: CASSLAEGGAQYF
d_gene: TRBD2; j_gene: TRBJ2-1; v_gene: TRBV7-2; abundance: .; CDR3nt: TGTGCCAGCAGCCCGGGACTAGCGGGAACCAGGCGGGGCAGTGAGCAGTTCTTC; CDR3aa: CASSPGLAGTRRGSEQFF
d_gene: .; j_gene: TRBJ2-7; v_gene: TRBV4-3; abundance: .; CDR3nt: TGCGCCAGCAGCCCGACAGACTACGAGCAGTACTTC; CDR3aa: CASSPTDYEQYF
d_gene: .; j_gene: TRBJ1-3; v_gene: TRBV7-2; abundance: .; CDR3nt: TGTGCCAGCAGCTCCGTTCCGGGAAACACCATATATTTT; CDR3aa: CASSSVPGNTIYF
d_gene: TRBD2; j_gene: TRBJ2-5; v_gene: TRBV19; abundance: .; CDR3nt: TGTGCCAGTAGTCCGGGACTAGCGGGGAAAGAGACCCAGTACTTC; CDR3aa: CASSPGLAGKETQYF
d_gene: .; j_gene: TRBJ1-2; v_gene: TRBV23-1; abundance: .; CDR3nt: TGCGCCAGCAGTCAATCTGCGGGGGATCCTGGCTACACCTTC; CDR3aa: CASSQSAGDPGYTF
d_gene: .; j_gene: TRBJ2-2; v_gene: TRBV5-4; abundance: .; CDR3nt: TGTGCCAGCAGCTTGGACAGCACCGGGGAGCTGTTTTTT; CDR3aa: CASSLDSTGELFF
d_gene: .; j_gene: TRBJ1-4; v_gene: TRBV7-7; abundance: .; CDR3nt: TGTGCTAGCAGCTTAACGGACGGACTTAATGAAAAACTGTTTTTT; CDR3aa: CASSLTDGLNEKLFF
d_gene: TRBD2; j_gene: TRBJ2-7; v_gene: TRBV4-2; abundance: .; CDR3nt: TGTGCCAGCAGCCTTAGCGGGGCTTCCTCCTACGAGCAGTACTTC; CDR3aa: CASSLSGASSYEQYF
d_gene: TRBD2; j_gene: TRBJ2-5; v_gene: TRBV9; abundance: .; CDR3nt: TGTGCCAGCAGCGTAGGGTTGCGGGGGGGTCTCGAAGAGACCCAGTACTTC; CDR3aa: CASSVGLRGGLEETQYF
d_gene: .; j_gene: TRBJ1-1; v_gene: TRBV30; abundance: .; CDR3nt: TGTGCCTGGAGTGGACTCATGGGGGTGACTGAAGCTTTCTTT; CDR3aa: CAWSGLMGVTEAFF
d_gene: TRBD2; j_gene: TRBJ2-7; v_gene: TRBV5-1; abundance: .; CDR3nt: TGCGCCAGCAGCTTAGGGACTAACACCTACGAGCAGTACTTC; CDR3aa: CASSLGTNTYEQYF
d_gene: .; j_gene: TRBJ2-7; v_gene: TRBV6-1; abundance: .; CDR3nt: TGTGCCAGCAGTGGGGCAGGGCCGGGCGAGCCGGACGAGCAGTACTTC; CDR3aa: CASSGAGPGEPDEQYF
d_gene: .; j_gene: TRBJ1-5; v_gene: TRBV6-6; abundance: .; CDR3nt: TGTGCCAGCAGTTACAGGGGAAATCAGCCCCAGCATTTT; CDR3aa: CASSYRGNQPQHF
d_gene: .; j_gene: TRBJ2-7; v_gene: TRBV29-1; abundance: once; CDR3nt: TGCAGCGCACAGGTATTAACCTACGAGCAGTACTTC; CDR3aa: CSAQVLTYEQYF
d_gene: .; j_gene: TRBJ2-2; v_gene: TRBV4-2; abundance: .; CDR3nt: TGTGCCAGCAGCCAGGACACAACGAACACCGGGGAGCTGTTTTTT; CDR3aa: CASSQDTTNTGELFF
d_gene: .; j_gene: TRBJ1-5; v_gene: TRBV18; abundance: .; CDR3nt: TGTGCCAGCTCACTCGGGGGTCCAAATCAGCCCCAGCATTTT; CDR3aa: CASSLGGPNQPQHF